This passage covers 26 T cell receptor beta chains from one sample sequenced in a study of early T cells in non-severe SARS-CoV-2 infection. In TCRdb, the 5' RACE reads were re-called with MiXCR into one record per CDR3 protein. This sample has 65,000 to 95,000 distinct CDR3 sequences; over 4% occur once, and the top ten carry around 6.6%. Material: whole blood, obtained at baseline. The receptors were sampled from an adult who was a healthcare worker with PCR-confirmed SARS-CoV-2 infection or an uninfected control (not recorded which).

This clonotype has at least ten counts. This chain uses TRBV5-1 with TRBJ2-7; D is unclear. This CDR3 comprises 15 residues. Germline assignment: CDR1 SGHRS and CDR2 YFSETQ. The germline V and J ends were trimmed by 0 bases and 5 bases, with 15 bases remaining between them. In DNA form, the CDR3 reads TGCGCCAGCAGCTTGGCCGGCGGCCCCTACCACGAGCAGTACTTC. This codes for CASSLAGGPYHEQYF. The full variable domain, rest sourced from reference TRBV5-1 and TRBJ2-7, is KAGVTQTPRYLIKTRGQQVTLSCSPISGHRSVSWYQQTPGQGLQFLFEYFSETQRNKGNFPGRFSGRQFSNSRSEMNVSTLELGDSALYLCASSLAGGPYHEQYFGPGTRLTVT.

This clonotype was observed many times. V usage is TRBV10-2 and J usage is TRBJ1-5; weak D call: TRBD1 (5 bases). Per germline, CDR1 WSHSY and CDR2 SAAADI. CDR3 length: 12 residues. Trimming took 2 bases from V and 7 from J, leaving 6 bases between them. CDR3 DNA: TGCGCCAGCAGTGAGCGGGGCCAGCCCCAGCATTTT. This codes for CASSERGQPQHF.

This clonotype was picked up a small number of times. This chain connects TRBV5-1 to TRBJ2-2; D not certain. Germline CDR1 reads SGHRS; CDR2 reads YFSETQ. V was trimmed by 5 bases and J by 6 bases, leaving 5 bases between them. CDR3 length: 11 residues. The CDR3 DNA sequence: TGCGCCAGCAGTGCGGCCGGGGAGCTGTTTTTT. The encoded protein is CASSAAGELFF. Together with reference TRBV5-1 and TRBJ2-2, the CDR3 gives the full variable domain: KAGVTQTPRYLIKTRGQQVTLSCSPISGHRSVSWYQQTPGQGLQFLFEYFSETQRNKGNFPGRFSGRQFSNSRSEMNVSTLELGDSALYLCASSAAGELFFGEGSRLTVL.

This clonotype was seen at least ten times. The gene calls are TRBV7-2 and TRBJ2-1; TRBD2 aligns across 13 bases. V trimming: 5 bases; J trimming: 6 bases; junction bases outside the gene matches: 4. Germline CDR1 reads SGHTA; CDR2 reads FQGNSA. This CDR3 is built from 15 residues. The CDR3 here is CASSHTSGRGNEQFF. CDR3 in DNA: TGTGCCAGCAGCCATACTAGCGGGAGGGGCAATGAGCAGTTCTTC.

This clonotype was found many times. J is TRBJ2-1 and V is TRBV7-2; 7 bases are shared with TRBD2. The CDR3 covers 14 residues. The germline CDR1 and CDR2 sequences are SGHTA and FQGNSA. Losses at the gene ends were 8 bases for V and 8 bases for J; bases not matched to a gene: 12. The CDR3: CASGGREKLDEQFF. The CDR3 bases are TGTGCCAGCGGTGGGCGGGAGAAGTTGGATGAGCAGTTCTTC.

This clonotype was detected ten times or more. The chain is built from TRBV7-2 and TRBJ1-1, with D possibly TRBD1 on 6 matching bases. The V end lost 2 bases, the J end lost 3 bases, and 10 bases lay between the germline ends. The CDR3 contains 14 residues. Germline V CDR1 and CDR2: SGHTA, FQGNSA. CDR3 in DNA: TGTGCCAGCAGCTTACAGGGGCGGGACACTGAAGCTTTCTTT. Translating it yields CASSLQGRDTEAFF.

The table lists this clonotype with many counts. The chain uses TRBV27 and TRBJ2-7, with 9 bases fitting TRBD2. Germline CDR1 and CDR2: MNHEY and SMNVEV (reference sequence). The CDR3 is made up of 16 amino acids. V shed 6 bases and J 2 bases; nucleotides not matched to a gene: 11. The CDR3 sequence: CASSPIRAGGTYEQYF. The CDR3 DNA reads TGTGCCAGCAGCCCTATCCGAGCGGGAGGAACCTACGAGCAGTACTTC.

This clonotype appeared a few times. The chain carries TRBV7-3 and TRBJ1-2; tentatively, D is TRBD1 (6 bases). Deletions cut 5 bases from V and 4 bases from J, with 17 bases between. CDR3 length: 15 residues. CDR1 and CDR2 (germline): SGHTA, FQGTGA. The CDR3 sequence is CASSATGSSGYGYTF. The CDR3 coding sequence is TGTGCCAGCAGCGCTACAGGGTCGTCCGGCTATGGCTACACCTTC.

In this sample, this clonotype turned up many times. The chain recombines TRBV3-1 with TRBJ2-2; 7 bases are shared with TRBD1. Germline CDR1 reads LGHDT; CDR2 reads YNNKEL (reference sequence). There are 13 residues in the CDR3. The CDR3 loop reads CAAEGARTGELFF. The CDR3 DNA reads as TGTGCGGCCGAGGGGGCACGCACCGGGGAGCTGTTTTTT.

The chain couples TRBV5-6 to TRBJ2-1, with no clear D. Trimming took off 4 bases at V and 4 bases at J, with 9 bases between the two ends. The CDR3 length is 13 residues. Germline CDR1 SGHDT, CDR2 YYEEEE. For the CDR3, the DNA is TGTGCCAGCAGCCCCCCCTCTTACAATGAGCAGTTCTTC. Its translation is CASSPPSYNEQFF.

This clonotype appeared a few times. This chain uses TRBV7-9 with TRBJ2-5; D tentatively reads TRBD1 or TRBD2 (6 bases each). The CDR3 is 13 residues long. CDR1 and CDR2 from the germline V gene are SEHNR and FQNEAQ (reference sequence). V was shortened by 3 bases and J by 5 bases, with 10 bases between the two germline ends. CDR3 protein: CASSFGGSETQYF. CDR3 DNA sequence: TGTGCCAGCAGCTTCGGGGGCTCGGAGACCCAGTACTTC.

At least ten counts were recorded for this clonotype. The chain is built from TRBV5-1 and TRBJ1-4; perhaps TRBD1 as D (5 bases). Germline CDR1 reads SGHRS; CDR2 reads YFSETQ. V shed 6 bases and J shed 8 bases, with 17 bases lying between them. CDR3 length: 14 amino acids. In DNA, the CDR3 is TGCGCCAGCACGCCGACAGCGGCCGGGGAAAAACTGTTTTTT. Translation gives CASTPTAAGEKLFF.

The table lists this clonotype with many counts. The rearrangement links TRBV7-2 to TRBJ2-1; D gene uncertain. Germline-derived CDR1 and CDR2 are SGHTA and FQGNSA. This CDR3 is 12 amino acids long. V was shortened by 1 base and J by 12 bases, with 10 bases between the two germline ends. The CDR3 sequence is CASSLVGIGQFF. CDR3 nucleotides: TGTGCCAGCAGCTTAGTAGGGATTGGGCAGTTCTTC.

This clonotype has a handful of counts. The chain joins TRBV18 to TRBJ2-5; the D is unclear. The germline V and J ends were trimmed by 4 bases and 3 bases, with 9 bases remaining between them. CDR3 length equals 13 residues. Germline loops: CDR1 KGHSH, CDR2 LQKENI. CDR3 nucleotide sequence: TGTGCCAGCTCACGTGCGATGGAAGAGACCCAGTACTTC. Amino acids: CASSRAMEETQYF.

The V gene is TRBV11-2, the J gene TRBJ1-1, with 10 bases lining up with TRBD1. V lost 0 bases, J lost 4 bases, and 2 bases stayed unmatched. The CDR3 contains 15 residues. From germline, CDR1 is SGHAT and CDR2 FQNNGV. CDR3 DNA sequence: TGTGCCAGCAGCTTAGACAGGACAGGGGGCACTGAAGCTTTCTTT. It encodes CASSLDRTGGTEAFF. Complete variable domain (other parts from reference TRBV11-2 and TRBJ1-1): EAGVAQSPRYKIIEKRQSVAFWCNPISGHATLYWYQQILGQGPKLLIQFQNNGVVDDSQLPKDRFSAERLKGVDSTLKIQPAKLEDSAVYLCASSLDRTGGTEAFFGQGTRLTVV.

This clonotype was seen at least ten times. This chain uses TRBV6-1 with TRBJ1-5, with D perhaps TRBD1 (5 bases). Germline CDR1 MNHNS, CDR2 SASEGT. Trimming pared 7 bases from V and 3 bases from J, leaving 16 bases between. The CDR3 sequence is 15 residues long. Here the CDR3 reads CASTKGLLINQPQHF. The DNA of the CDR3 is TGTGCCAGCACAAAGGGACTGTTGATCAATCAGCCCCAGCATTTT.

In this sample, this clonotype turned up a few times. The chain carries TRBV29-1 and TRBJ1-4; D is undetermined. The germline V gene has CDR1 SQVTM and CDR2 ANQGSEA. The CDR3 extends over 13 amino acids. V lost 4 bases, J lost 0 bases, and 6 bases lay in between. The CDR3 protein is CSVGSPTNEKLFF. CDR3 nucleotide sequence: TGCAGCGTTGGGAGTCCAACTAATGAAAAACTGTTTTTT.

This clonotype was picked up many times. The chain links TRBV6-1 to TRBJ2-4; 7 positions agree with TRBD2. The V gene end was trimmed by 1 base and the J gene end by 2 bases; junction bases not matched to a gene: 8. CDR1 and CDR2 from the germline V gene are MNHNS and SASEGT. The CDR3 extends over 17 amino acids. Here the CDR3 DNA reads TGTGCCAGCAGTGAAGTTGGCGGGAGTAATACCAAAAACATTCAGTACTTC. It translates to CASSEVGGSNTKNIQYF.

This rearrangement joins TRBV6-2 or TRBV6-3 to TRBJ1-2, with TRBD1 matching 12 bases. This CDR3 region has 16 residues. V gave up 10 bases and J gave up 8 bases; unmatched junction bases: 17. Per the germline V gene, CDR1 is MNHEY and CDR2 is SVGEGT. In DNA, the CDR3 is TGTGCCACCAGCCTGGAGGGACAGGGGGCCACTGGAGGCTACACCTTC. As protein: CATSLEGQGATGGYTF.

This clonotype was detected ten times or more. The chain has TRBV20-1 and TRBJ1-1; no clear D gene. The V end was cut by 0 bases, the J end by 4 bases, with 15 bases between. Germline V gene data show CDR1 as DFQATT and CDR2 as SNEGSKA (reference sequence). The CDR3 sequence is 15 residues long. The CDR3 nucleotides are TGCAGTGCTAGAGATACGGGAGGTTTTGGCACTGAAGCTTTCTTT. The encoded protein is CSARDTGGFGTEAFF.

This clonotype was found many times. The V and J genes are TRBV29-1 and TRBJ2-1; D remains unclear. The ends were cut back, 4 bases at V and 0 bases at J, with 7 bases in the middle. There are 13 residues in the CDR3. Germline V gene lookup returns CDR1 SQVTM and CDR2 ANQGSEA. The DNA for the CDR3 is TGCAGCGTTGGTCTCTACTCCTACAATGAGCAGTTCTTC. Amino acids: CSVGLYSYNEQFF.

This clonotype was found a few times. The rearrangement joins TRBV28 to TRBJ1-2; a weak D match, TRBD1 (5 bases). The germline V and J ends were trimmed by 6 bases and 8 bases, with 13 bases remaining between them. Germline lookup yields CDR1 MDHEN and CDR2 SYDVKM. There are 12 residues in the CDR3. The CDR3, as DNA: TGTGCCAGCAGCCCCAGGGCAGGGGGCTACACCTTC. Translating it yields CASSPRAGGYTF.

The sample holds many counts of this clonotype. The chain is built from TRBV7-9 and TRBJ2-7; unclear D gene. V was trimmed by 2 bases and J by 4 bases, leaving 9 bases between them. The germline CDR1 and CDR2 sequences are SEHNR and FQNEAQ (reference sequence). This CDR3 contains 13 residues. CDR3 DNA: TGTGCCAGCAGCTTACCTCTTTCGTACGAGCAGTACTTC. It translates to CASSLPLSYEQYF.

This clonotype was observed many times. The rearrangement links TRBV5-1 to TRBJ2-7, with 8 bases fitting TRBD2. Germline V gives CDR1 SGHRS, CDR2 YFSETQ. V dropped 3 bases and J dropped 0; count of bases not matched to a gene: 5. The length of the CDR3 is 15 residues. The CDR3 region is CASSYTSGPSYEQYF. The CDR3 nucleotides are TGCGCCAGCAGCTATACTAGCGGCCCCTCCTACGAGCAGTACTTC.

Only a few counts were recorded for this clonotype. The V and J genes are TRBV27 and TRBJ1-4; TRBD1 matches at 10 bases. The germline V gene encodes CDR1 MNHEY and CDR2 SMNVEV (reference sequence). V trimming: 2 bases; J trimming: 8 bases; junction bases outside the gene matches: 2. The length of the CDR3 is 14 residues. The CDR3 sequence: CASSLRDRGEKLFF. CDR3 in DNA: TGTGCCAGCAGTTTAAGGGACAGGGGCGAAAAACTGTTTTTT.

The V gene is TRBV6-1, the J gene TRBJ1-6; a weak D match, TRBD1 (5 bases). The CDR3 consists of 15 residues. V lost 2 bases and J 13 bases, leaving 18 bases between the germline ends. From germline, CDR1 is MNHNS and CDR2 SASEGT. CDR3 DNA: TGTGCCAGCAGTGAATCGGGGCCGGGCGGGTGGCCCCTCCACTTT. It yields the protein CASSESGPGGWPLHF.